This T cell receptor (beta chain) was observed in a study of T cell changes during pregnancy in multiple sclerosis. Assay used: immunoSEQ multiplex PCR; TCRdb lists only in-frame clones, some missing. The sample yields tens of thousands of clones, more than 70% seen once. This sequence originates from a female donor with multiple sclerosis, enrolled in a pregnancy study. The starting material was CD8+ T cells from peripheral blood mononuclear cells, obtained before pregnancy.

The CDR3 sequence: CASSYSKTGGQPQHF. CDR3 sequence (DNA): TGTGCCAGCAGTTACTCGAAGACAGGTGGGCAGCCCCAGCATTTT. This chain connects TRBV6-6 to TRBJ1-5; TRBD1 is a possible D gene (6 bases). Trimming took off 0 bases at V and 7 bases at J, with 13 bases between the two ends. CDR3 length equals 15 residues. Germline CDR1 is MNHNY and CDR2 is SVGAGI (reference sequence).